The 8 T cell receptor beta chains below all came from one sample that was sequenced in a study of CD8 T cells in ankylosing spondylitis. Which antigens these TCRs recognize remains unknown. TCRdb re-called the 5' RACE reads with MiXCR, one entry per CDR3 protein. The sample contains roughly 700,000 distinct CDR3 sequences, 15% to 20% of which appear only once. Whole-study results and caveats: What seemed typical of ankylosing spondylitis blood was a TCR beta motif built from roughly eight highly homologous variants.

Sequencing was carried out using blood, either unsorted or a sorted T cell fraction (not recorded which). These receptors were collected from a male donor with ankylosing spondylitis.

V gene TRBV28 combines with J gene TRBJ2-5; D is ambiguous. The germline CDR1 and CDR2 sequences are MDHEN and SYDVKM. V lost 3 bases and J 5 bases, leaving 10 bases between the germline ends. This CDR3 spans 13 amino acids. CDR3 amino acids: CASSFMGWETQYF. In nucleotides, the CDR3 is TGTGCCAGCAGTTTTATGGGGTGGGAGACCCAGTACTTC.

This chain links TRBV20-1 with TRBJ2-1; perhaps TRBD2 as D (6 bases). The CDR3 has 15 amino acids. The V and J ends lost 6 bases and 9 bases respectively, with 24 bases between them. CDR1 and CDR2 (germline): DFQATT, SNEGSKA (reference sequence). In DNA form, the CDR3 reads TGCAGTGCCCCCAACCTCGGAGGGCCGGTACCTGAGCAGTTCTTC. Its protein product is CSAPNLGGPVPEQFF.

In this sample, this clonotype turned up a few times. The rearrangement joins TRBV12-3 or TRBV12-4 to TRBJ1-1, with D maybe TRBD1 (5 bases). V was pared by 5 bases and J by 11 bases, with 15 bases between. The CDR3 is 12 residues long. CDR3 sequence reads: CASSQQAIGAFF. CDR3 sequence (DNA): TGTGCCAGCAGTCAACAGGCCATTGGGGCTTTCTTT.

The genes are TRBV11-2 and TRBJ2-3; possible D gene TRBD2, 5 bases. The CDR3 length is 14 residues. Deletions cut 5 bases from V and 5 bases from J, with 14 bases between. Germline assignment: CDR1 SGHAT and CDR2 FQNNGV. CDR3 amino acids: CASSLSEVRDTQYF. The CDR3 DNA reads TGTGCCAGCAGCCTCTCGGAGGTGAGAGATACGCAGTATTTT.

This clonotype showed up just a few times. This chain joins TRBV7-9 and TRBJ1-4; a possible D gene is TRBD1 (5 bases). V was pared by 5 bases and J by 8 bases, with 15 bases between. In germline, CDR1 is SEHNR, CDR2 FQNEAQ (reference sequence). This CDR3 spans 14 amino acids. The CDR3 nucleotides read TGTGCCAGCAGCCCCGGGGCCCCTGGGGAAAAACTGTTTTTT. The encoded protein is CASSPGAPGEKLFF.

The chain joins TRBV6-1 to TRBJ1-3; weak D call: TRBD1 (5 bases). Germline-derived CDR1 and CDR2 are MNHNS and SASEGT. Deletions cut 7 bases from V and 0 bases from J, with 10 bases between. This CDR3 region has 14 residues. CDR3 sequence: CASKRGISGNTIYF. CDR3 DNA: TGTGCCAGCAAACGGGGGATCTCTGGAAACACCATATATTTT.

The DNA of the CDR3 is TGTGCCAGCAGGGAGACAGGGTTTAATGAAAAACTGTTTTTT. Translated: CASRETGFNEKLFF. The chain has TRBV25-1 and TRBJ1-4; 7 bases line up with TRBD1. The CDR3 runs to 14 residues. The V and J ends lost 6 bases and 4 bases, in that order; junction bases with no gene match: 5. Germline V gives CDR1 MGHDK, CDR2 SYGVNS.

This clonotype was counted only a few times. This chain connects TRBV24-1 to TRBJ2-7, with TRBD1 as a possible D gene (5 bases). V was trimmed by 3 bases and J by 2 bases, leaving 16 bases between them. This CDR3 region has 16 residues. Germline V CDR1 and CDR2: KGHDR, SFDVKD. The CDR3 sequence: CATSDPDKKDPYEQYF. DNA of the CDR3: TGTGCCACCAGTGATCCGGACAAGAAAGACCCCTACGAGCAGTACTTC.